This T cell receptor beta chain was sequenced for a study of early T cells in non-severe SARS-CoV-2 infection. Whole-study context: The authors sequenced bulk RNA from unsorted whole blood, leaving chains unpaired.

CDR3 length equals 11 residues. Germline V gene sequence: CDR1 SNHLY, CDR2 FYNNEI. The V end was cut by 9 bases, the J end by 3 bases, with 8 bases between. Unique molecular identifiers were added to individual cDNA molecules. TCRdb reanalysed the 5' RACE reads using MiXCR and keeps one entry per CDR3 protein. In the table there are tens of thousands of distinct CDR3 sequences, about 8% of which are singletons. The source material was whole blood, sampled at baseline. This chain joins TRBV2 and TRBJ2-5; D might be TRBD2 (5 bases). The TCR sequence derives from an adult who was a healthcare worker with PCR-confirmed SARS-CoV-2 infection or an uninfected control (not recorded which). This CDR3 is CASRTEETQYF. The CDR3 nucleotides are TGTGCCAGTAGGACTGAAGAGACCCAGTACTTC.